This T cell receptor (beta chain) was sequenced for a study of T cell repertoires in cytomegalovirus infection. At the level of the study: Recently described HLA-C-restricted plus well-studied HLA-B-restricted CMV epitopes were used.

TCRdb reanalysed the reads using MiXCR and keeps one entry per CDR3 protein. The table lists about 120,000 distinct CDR3 sequences, over 30% of them singletons. Study-level findings and limits: Clonotypes of TCR beta that were HLA-C-restricted and CMV-specific dominated the ex vivo response.

For this clonotype: What it recognizes is unknown.

This receptor was obtained from a human donor in good health (CMV status not recorded). Some clones in this sample may be carry-over from other donors' samples. This specimen consisted of CD8+ T cells from cultured PBMCs, obtained from culture after CMV antigen stimulation.

The DNA for the CDR3 is TGTGCCAGCAGCCTAGGTTTTGACTATGGGGGGGGGTACAATGAGCAGTTCTTC. Its translation is CASSLGFDYGGGYNEQFF. The J gene is TRBJ2-1, the V gene TRBV11-2; 7 nucleotides agree with TRBD2. The V gene's germline CDR1 is SGHAT and CDR2 FQNNGV. The CDR3 sequence is 18 residues long. With V trimmed by 5 bases and J by 4 bases, 17 bases remained unmatched.